Below are 12 T cell receptor beta chains sequenced from a single sample in a study of OX40 agonist ivuxolimab in advanced cancers. Here immunoSEQ multiplex PCR was the method, and the copy in TCRdb shows in-frame clones only, minus some. The sample lists approximately 40,000 clones, 75% to 85% occurring once. Sequences were derived from CD4+ or CD8+ T cells sorted from blood, sampled in a trial of the OX40 agonist ivuxolimab. Source of these receptors: an adult with an advanced solid tumor such as melanoma, head and neck, liver or kidney cancer.

The chain employs TRBV5-1 and TRBJ2-6; D call uncertain. The germline CDR1 and CDR2 sequences are SGHRS and YFSETQ. V shed 2 bases and J shed 1 base, with 7 bases lying between them. The CDR3 sequence is 15 residues long. Written as DNA, the CDR3 is TGCGCCAGCAGCTTCGGAATTTCTGGGGCCAACGTCCTGACTTTC. Its protein is CASSFGISGANVLTF. The variable domain in full, with the rest retrieved from reference TRBV5-1 and TRBJ2-6, is KAGVTQTPRYLIKTRGQQVTLSCSPISGHRSVSWYQQTPGQGLQFLFEYFSETQRNKGNFPGRFSGRQFSNSRSEMNVSTLELGDSALYLCASSFGISGANVLTFGAGSRLTVL.

This chain uses TRBV7-7 with TRBJ2-1; TRBD1 is a possible D gene (6 bases). V gave up 0 bases and J gave up 7 bases, with 13 bases separating them. CDR1 and CDR2 from the germline V gene are SSHAT and FNYEAQ (reference sequence). The CDR3 runs 15 residues. The CDR3 sequence is CASSLATGSGNEQFF. The DNA of the CDR3 is TGTGCCAGCAGCTTAGCCACAGGGTCGGGGAATGAGCAGTTCTTC. The full variable domain, its missing parts supplied by reference TRBV7-7 and TRBJ2-1, is GAGVSQSPRYKVTKRGQDVTLRCDPISSHATLYWYQQALGQGPEFLTYFNYEAQPDKSGLPSDRFSAERPEGSISTLTIQRTEQRDSAMYRCASSLATGSGNEQFFGPGTRLTVL.

By share of the sample, this clone is large. The chain combines TRBV28 with TRBJ2-7; TRBD2 is a possible D gene (5 bases). The CDR3 runs to 15 residues. V lost 1 base to trimming and J lost 0 bases, with 10 bases between them. CDR1 is MDHEN and CDR2 is SYDVKM in the germline V gene. CDR3 sequence reads: CASSLSGEISYEQYF. The CDR3, as DNA: TGTGCCAGCAGTTTATCTGGGGAGATCTCCTACGAGCAGTACTTC.

The chain uses TRBV7-9 and TRBJ2-1; 7 nucleotides align to TRBD1. Per germline, CDR1 SEHNR and CDR2 FQNEAQ (reference sequence). The CDR3 consists of 16 residues. Germline trimming cut 5 bases from V and 7 bases from J; bases unmatched to any gene: 14. DNA for the CDR3: TGTGCCAGCAGCCGATCCGGGACAGCCGACAGGAATGAGCAGTTCTTC. Amino acids: CASSRSGTADRNEQFF.

The chain employs TRBV27 and TRBJ2-1; D remains unclear. V was pared by 4 bases and J by 6 bases, with 10 bases between. The germline V gene has CDR1 MNHEY and CDR2 SMNVEV (reference sequence). The CDR3 is 13 amino acids. In nucleotides, the CDR3 is TGTGCCAGCAGTTCCCAAAGAGGCAATGAGCAGTTCTTC. Its protein product is CASSSQRGNEQFF.

The rearrangement uses TRBV7-6 and TRBJ2-5; D may be TRBD1 (6 bases). CDR3 size: 14 residues. Germline assignment: CDR1 SGHVS and CDR2 FNYEAQ. V lost 8 bases to trimming and J lost 5 bases, with 18 bases between them. CDR3 sequence reads: CASSVGGAWETQYF. In DNA form, the CDR3 reads TGTGCCAGCTCCGTTGGGGGCGCGTGGGAGACCCAGTACTTC.

The V call is TRBV4-3, the J call TRBJ2-3; 9 nucleotides align to TRBD1. V lost 3 bases to trimming and J lost 4 bases; unmatched junction nucleotides: 2. The germline gives CDR1 LGHNA, CDR2 YSLEER. This CDR3 region has 14 residues. CDR3 sequence reads: CASSQGQGSDTQYF. CDR3 DNA sequence: TGCGCCAGCAGCCAGGGACAGGGATCAGATACGCAGTATTTT.

J is TRBJ2-5 and V is TRBV4-1; perhaps TRBD2 as D (5 bases). The germline V gene has CDR1 MGHRA and CDR2 YSYEKL. This CDR3 is 15 amino acids long. Trimming left V 4 bases short and J 1 base short, with 13 bases between. The CDR3 DNA reads TGCGCCAGCAGCCTCCTTGGAGGCCTCCAAGAGACCCAGTACTTC. As protein: CASSLLGGLQETQYF.

V gene TRBV4-2 combines with J gene TRBJ1-2; tentative D call: TRBD1 (5 bases). The CDR3 contains 13 residues. In germline, CDR1 is LGHNA, CDR2 YNFKEQ. Trimming pared 0 bases from V and 4 bases from J, leaving 6 bases between. The CDR3 protein is CASSQETGYGYTF. CDR3 nucleotide sequence: TGTGCCAGCAGCCAAGAAACAGGCTATGGCTACACCTTC.

The rearrangement uses TRBV29-1 and TRBJ2-6; D call uncertain. Germline V gives CDR1 SQVTM, CDR2 ANQGSEA. V was clipped by 5 bases and J by 5 bases, with 19 bases between them. This CDR3 is 16 amino acids long. The chain's CDR3 is CSVKRSIQSRANVLTF. Written as DNA, the CDR3 is TGCAGCGTTAAAAGAAGCATACAAAGTCGGGCCAACGTCCTGACTTTC.

This chain joins TRBV19 and TRBJ1-2, with 8 bases matching TRBD1. J lost 1 base, V lost 5 bases, and 15 bases had no gene match. Germline CDR1 LNHDA, CDR2 SQIVND (reference sequence). This CDR3 spans 18 amino acids. The CDR3 is CASSPPDAQGARNYGYTF. DNA for the CDR3: TGTGCCAGTAGTCCTCCCGACGCTCAGGGGGCGCGTAACTATGGCTACACCTTC.

Comments on this clone: The sample holds other DNA sequences that translate to the same CDR3. V and J are TRBV4-1 and TRBJ2-7; D unresolved. Germline V CDR1 and CDR2: MGHRA, YSYEKL. The V end lost 0 bases, the J end lost 2 bases, and 8 bases lay between the germline ends. This CDR3 spans 14 amino acids. The CDR3 region is CASSQEGPTYEQYF. The CDR3 DNA follows: TGCGCCAGCAGCCAAGAAGGTCCTACCTACGAGCAGTACTTC.